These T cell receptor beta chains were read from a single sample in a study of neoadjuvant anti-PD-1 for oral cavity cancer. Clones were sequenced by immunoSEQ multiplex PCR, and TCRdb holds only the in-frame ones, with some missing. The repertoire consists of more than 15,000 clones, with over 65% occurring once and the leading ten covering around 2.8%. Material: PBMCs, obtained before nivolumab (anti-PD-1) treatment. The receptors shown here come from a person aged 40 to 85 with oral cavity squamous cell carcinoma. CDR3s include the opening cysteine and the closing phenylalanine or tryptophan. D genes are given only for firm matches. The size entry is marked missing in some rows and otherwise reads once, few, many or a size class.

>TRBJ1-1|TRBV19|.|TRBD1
CASSVRGTGVSQREAFF
TGTGCCAGTAGTGTCCGGGGGACAGGGGTATCCCAAAGGGAAGCTTTCTTT
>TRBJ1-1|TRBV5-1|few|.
CASSLQGDLNTEAFF
TGCGCCAGCAGCCTCCAAGGGGACCTTAACACTGAAGCTTTCTTT
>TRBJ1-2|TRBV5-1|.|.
CASSLPQESSGGYTF
TGCGCCAGCAGCTTGCCTCAGGAGTCGTCGGGTGGCTACACCTTC
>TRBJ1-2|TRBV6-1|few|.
CASSLPSENYGYTF
TGTGCCAGCAGCCTCCCTAGTGAAAACTATGGCTACACCTTC
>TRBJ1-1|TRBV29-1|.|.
CSVEGGVVSEAFF
TGCAGCGTTGAAGGGGGCGTAGTCTCTGAAGCTTTCTTT
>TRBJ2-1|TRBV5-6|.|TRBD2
CASNLAGGGNEQFF
TGTGCCAGCAATCTAGCGGGAGGTGGCAATGAGCAGTTCTTC
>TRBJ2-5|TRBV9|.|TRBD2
CASSVAGGLGQETQYF
TGTGCCAGCAGCGTCGCGGGGGGCTTGGGGCAAGAGACCCAGTACTTC
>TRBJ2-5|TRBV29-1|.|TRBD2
CSVSGSGFQETQYF
TGCAGCGTTAGCGGGAGCGGGTTTCAAGAGACCCAGTACTTC
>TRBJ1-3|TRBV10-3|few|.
CAISDSSGNTIYF
TGTGCCATCAGTGACAGCTCTGGAAACACCATATATTTT
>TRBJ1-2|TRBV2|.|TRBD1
CASSEYRTGGIYGYTF
TGTGCCAGCAGTGAATATAGGACAGGGGGCATCTATGGCTACACCTTC